A selection of T cell receptor beta chains follows, all from one sample in a study of T cells in Graves' hyperthyroidism and ophthalmopathy. Via MiXCR, TCRdb re-called the multiplex PCR reads, giving one row per CDR3 protein. The top ten hold around 15% of the sample, which has 550,000 to 800,000 distinct CDR3 sequences, roughly 17% seen once. Sequenced sample: blood. The origin of the receptors is a middle-aged man with Graves' hyperthyroidism. Both conserved end residues are trimmed from each CDR3. Only some rows state a clone size, as once, few, many or a class for expanded clones.

clone size	V gene	CDR3 protein
many	TRBV7-2	ASGSGETQY
many	TRBV28	ASSLSGGALYNYGYT
NA	TRBV18	ASSPDGVAEAF
few	TRBV14	ASSPLSGTYNEQF
NA	TRBV7-2	ASSTGMDTQY
many	TRBV24-1	ATSDDDGYT
many	TRBV11-2	ASSLSGHRVQF
many	TRBV2	ASRTAFGEKLF
many	TRBV18	ASSRERGSEQY
few	TRBV6-1	ASSYSHTGVYEQY
few	TRBV7-9	ASSLPGLGATDTQY
few	TRBV6-6	ASSYWGETAF
many	TRBV6-2/TRBV6-3	ASSRLAGGGLYNEQF
NA	TRBV20-1	SARGQGRNEQF
NA	TRBV12-3/TRBV12-4	ASTKTSGSNEQF
many	TRBV7-9	ASSPRGRDSPLH
NA	TRBV20-1	SARRAGLGADTQY
many	TRBV7-9	ASSVGLSGDSTDTQY
NA	TRBV24-1	ATSVAGGATDTQY
NA	TRBV12-3/TRBV12-4	ASRNDSTDTQY
many	TRBV28	ASRPASSYNSPLH
NA	TRBV28	ASSLFEQTNEKLF
few	TRBV30	AWRGGGQADTQY
many	TRBV12-3/TRBV12-4	ASKYREIDGYT
NA	TRBV28	ASGSPHGREDTDTQY
many	TRBV29-1	SAGAGEYTEAF
few	TRBV27	ASSLSPLVEQY
NA	TRBV24-1	ATSPRTGENEQF
many	TRBV28	ASSSQTDTQY
many	TRBV27	ASNPNTEAF
few	TRBV20-1	SAVDPSSPLH
many	TRBV9	AQGDKETQY
NA	TRBV11-2	ASSFGQSNEQF
few	TRBV6-1	ASSRGRASETQY
many	TRBV12-3/TRBV12-4	ASSLRTSGAHEQY
NA	TRBV30	AWSALGQSSYEQY
many	TRBV12-3/TRBV12-4	ASNQGASPVHEQY
many	TRBV7-9	ASSFPGGSSYNEQF
NA	TRBV28	ASSSGLRGDIYEQY
few	TRBV13	ASSPLAGNIQY
few	TRBV6-2/TRBV6-3	ASSYGQAASYEQY
few	TRBV3-1	ASSPPTRWGGEQF
many	TRBV2	ASSVRQGDYGYT
many	TRBV5-1	ASSPTAGIGNEQF
NA	TRBV9	ASSVDEGNIQY
NA	TRBV9	ASSVALSVNYGYT
few	TRBV9	ASSVAAGTGRSDTQY
once	TRBV20-1	SARESGVGELF
many	TRBV7-2	ASSSTYSYEQY
few	TRBV5-6	ASSDGTGSYNEQF
few	TRBV28	ASSAMETWSYEQY
few	TRBV30	AWSFPTGLNTEAF
NA	TRBV4-1	ASSPRPGNYGYT
many	TRBV11-2	ASSPRPGSTEAF
NA	TRBV28	ASSFMTTAHNNQPQH
few	TRBV24-1	ATSDAGTSRDEQY
few	TRBV9	ASSVENGLHPTDTQY